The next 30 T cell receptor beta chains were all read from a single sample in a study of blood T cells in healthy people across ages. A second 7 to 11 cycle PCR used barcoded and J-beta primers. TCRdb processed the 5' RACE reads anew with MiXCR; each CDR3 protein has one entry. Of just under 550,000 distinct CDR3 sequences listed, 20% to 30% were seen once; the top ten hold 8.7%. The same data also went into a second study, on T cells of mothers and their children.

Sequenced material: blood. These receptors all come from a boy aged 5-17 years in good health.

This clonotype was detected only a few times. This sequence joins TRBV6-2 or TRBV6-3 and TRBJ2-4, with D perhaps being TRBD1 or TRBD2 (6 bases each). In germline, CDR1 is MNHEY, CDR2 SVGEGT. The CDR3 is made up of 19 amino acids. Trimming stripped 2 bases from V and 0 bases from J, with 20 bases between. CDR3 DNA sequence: TGTGCCAGCAGTTACAGCGGGCCCGAACAGGGACTAGCCAAAAACATTCAGTACTTC. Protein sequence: CASSYSGPEQGLAKNIQYF.

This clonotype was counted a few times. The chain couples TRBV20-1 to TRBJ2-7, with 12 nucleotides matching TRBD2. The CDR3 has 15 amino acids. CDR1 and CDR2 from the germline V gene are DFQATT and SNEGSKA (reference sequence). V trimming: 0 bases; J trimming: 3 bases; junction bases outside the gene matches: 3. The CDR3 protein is CSAREGTSGFYEQYF. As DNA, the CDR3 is TGCAGTGCTAGAGAGGGGACTAGCGGGTTCTACGAGCAGTACTTC.

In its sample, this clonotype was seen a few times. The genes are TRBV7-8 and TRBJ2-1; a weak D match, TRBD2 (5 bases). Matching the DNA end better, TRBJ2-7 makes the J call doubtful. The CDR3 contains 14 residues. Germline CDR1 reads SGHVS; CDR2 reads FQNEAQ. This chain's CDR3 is CASSQPRGLHEQYF. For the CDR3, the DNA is TGTGCCAGCAGCCAACCCCGGGGTCTCCACGAGCAGTACTTC.

The CDR3 DNA sequence: TGTGCCAGCAGCGACAGGCACCCGTCGGACAATGAGCAGTTCTTC. It is translated as CASSDRHPSDNEQFF. This chain joins TRBV7-9 and TRBJ2-1, with D possibly being TRBD1 (6 bases). The CDR3 spans 15 residues. Trimming pared 5 bases from V and 5 bases from J, leaving 16 bases between. CDR1 and CDR2 from the germline V gene are SEHNR and FQNEAQ (reference sequence).

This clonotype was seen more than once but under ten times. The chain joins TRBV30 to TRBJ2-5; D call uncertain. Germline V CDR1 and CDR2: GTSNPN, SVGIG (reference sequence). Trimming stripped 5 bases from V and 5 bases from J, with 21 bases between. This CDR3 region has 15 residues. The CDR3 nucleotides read TGTGCCTGGGTTGCCCAGGACCGTCCTAGGGAGACCCAGTACTTC. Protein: CAWVAQDRPRETQYF.

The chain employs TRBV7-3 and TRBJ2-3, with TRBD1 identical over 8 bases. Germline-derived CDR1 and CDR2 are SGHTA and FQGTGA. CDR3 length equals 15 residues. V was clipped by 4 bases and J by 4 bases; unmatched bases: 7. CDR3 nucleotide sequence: TGTGCCAGCAGCTACCAGGGGGCCGGTGCAGATACGCAGTATTTT. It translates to CASSYQGAGADTQYF.

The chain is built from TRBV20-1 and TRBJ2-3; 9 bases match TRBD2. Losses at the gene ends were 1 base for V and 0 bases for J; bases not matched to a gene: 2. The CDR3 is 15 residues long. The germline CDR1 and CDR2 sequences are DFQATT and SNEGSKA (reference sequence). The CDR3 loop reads CSARASGASTDTQYF. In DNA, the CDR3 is TGCAGTGCTAGAGCTAGCGGGGCTAGCACAGATACGCAGTATTTT.

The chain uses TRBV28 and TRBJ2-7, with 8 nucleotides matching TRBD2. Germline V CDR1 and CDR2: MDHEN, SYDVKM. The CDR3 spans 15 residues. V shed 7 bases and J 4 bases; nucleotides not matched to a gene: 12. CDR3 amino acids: CASTVKVAGMYEQYF. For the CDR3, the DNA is TGTGCCAGCACCGTAAAGGTAGCGGGGATGTACGAGCAGTACTTC.

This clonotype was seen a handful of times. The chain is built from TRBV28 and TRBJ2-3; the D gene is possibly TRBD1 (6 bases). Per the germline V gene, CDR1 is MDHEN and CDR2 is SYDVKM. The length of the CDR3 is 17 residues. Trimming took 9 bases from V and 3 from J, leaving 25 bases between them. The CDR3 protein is CASETGTRILQTDTQYF. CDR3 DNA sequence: TGTGCCAGTGAGACCGGGACACGGATCTTACAGACAGATACGCAGTATTTT. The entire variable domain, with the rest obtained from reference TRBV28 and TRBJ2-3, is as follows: DVKVTQSSRYLVKRTGEKVFLECVQDMDHENMFWYRQDPGLGLRLIYFSYDVKMKEKGDIPEGYSVSREKKERFSLILESASTNQTSMYLCASETGTRILQTDTQYFGPGTRLTVL.

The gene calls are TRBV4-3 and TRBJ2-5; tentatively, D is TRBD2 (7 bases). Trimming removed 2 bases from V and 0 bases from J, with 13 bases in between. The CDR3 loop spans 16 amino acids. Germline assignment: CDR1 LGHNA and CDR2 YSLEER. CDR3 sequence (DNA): TGCGCCAGCAGCCAAAGAGGGGGAGGGGACCAAGAGACCCAGTACTTC. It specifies CASSQRGGGDQETQYF.

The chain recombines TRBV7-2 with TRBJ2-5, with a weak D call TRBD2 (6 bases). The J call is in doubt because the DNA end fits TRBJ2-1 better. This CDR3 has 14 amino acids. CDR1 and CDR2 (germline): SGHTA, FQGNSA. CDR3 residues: CASTLTTSLSEQFF. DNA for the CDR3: TGTGCCAGCACTCTAACGACTAGTTTAAGTGAGCAGTTCTTC.

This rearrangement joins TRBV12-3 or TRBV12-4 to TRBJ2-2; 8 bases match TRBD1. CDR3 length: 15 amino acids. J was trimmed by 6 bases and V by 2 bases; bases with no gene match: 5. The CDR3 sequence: CASSLQTGVSGELFF. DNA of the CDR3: TGTGCCAGCAGTTTACAGACAGGGGTTTCCGGGGAGCTGTTTTTT.

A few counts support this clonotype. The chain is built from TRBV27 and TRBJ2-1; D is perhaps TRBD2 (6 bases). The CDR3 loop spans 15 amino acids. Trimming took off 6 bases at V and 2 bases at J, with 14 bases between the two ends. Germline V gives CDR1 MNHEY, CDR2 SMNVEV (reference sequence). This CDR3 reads CASSYSGETYNEQFF. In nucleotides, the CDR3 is TGTGCCAGCAGCTATAGCGGAGAGACCTACAATGAGCAGTTCTTC.

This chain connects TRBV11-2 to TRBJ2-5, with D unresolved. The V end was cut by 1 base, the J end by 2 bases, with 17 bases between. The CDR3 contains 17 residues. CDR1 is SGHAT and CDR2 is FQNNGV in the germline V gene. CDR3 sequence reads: CASSLAFPAADQETQYF. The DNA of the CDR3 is TGTGCCAGCAGCTTAGCTTTCCCGGCGGCGGATCAAGAGACCCAGTACTTC. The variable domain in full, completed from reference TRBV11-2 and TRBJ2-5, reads EAGVAQSPRYKIIEKRQSVAFWCNPISGHATLYWYQQILGQGPKLLIQFQNNGVVDDSQLPKDRFSAERLKGVDSTLKIQPAKLEDSAVYLCASSLAFPAADQETQYFGPGTRLLVL.

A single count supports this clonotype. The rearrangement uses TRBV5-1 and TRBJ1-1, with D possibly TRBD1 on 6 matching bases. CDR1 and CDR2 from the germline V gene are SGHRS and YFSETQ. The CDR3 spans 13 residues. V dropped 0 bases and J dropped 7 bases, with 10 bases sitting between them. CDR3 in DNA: TGCGCCAGCAGCTTGGGTCAGGGGCATGAAGCTTTCTTT. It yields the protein CASSLGQGHEAFF.

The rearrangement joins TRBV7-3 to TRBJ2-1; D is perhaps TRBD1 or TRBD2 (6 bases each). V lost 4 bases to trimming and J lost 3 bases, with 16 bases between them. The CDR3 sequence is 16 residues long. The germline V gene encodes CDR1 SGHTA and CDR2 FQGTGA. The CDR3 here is CASSSPRRGVYNEQFF. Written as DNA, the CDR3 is TGTGCCAGCAGCTCCCCGCGTAGGGGGGTCTACAATGAGCAGTTCTTC.

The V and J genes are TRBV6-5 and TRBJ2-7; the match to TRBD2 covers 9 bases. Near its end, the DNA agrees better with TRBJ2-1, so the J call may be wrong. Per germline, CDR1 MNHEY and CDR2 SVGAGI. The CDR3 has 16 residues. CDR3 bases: TGTGCCAGCAGTTACTCGAAGGTTAGCGGGAGCAATGAGCAGTTCTTC. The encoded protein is CASSYSKVSGSNEQFF.

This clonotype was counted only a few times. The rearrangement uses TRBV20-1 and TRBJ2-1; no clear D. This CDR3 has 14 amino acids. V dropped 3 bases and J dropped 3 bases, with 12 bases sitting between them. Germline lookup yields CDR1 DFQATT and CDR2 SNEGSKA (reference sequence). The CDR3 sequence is CSASVGPGYNEQFF. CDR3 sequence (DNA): TGCAGTGCTAGCGTCGGGCCCGGCTACAATGAGCAGTTCTTC.

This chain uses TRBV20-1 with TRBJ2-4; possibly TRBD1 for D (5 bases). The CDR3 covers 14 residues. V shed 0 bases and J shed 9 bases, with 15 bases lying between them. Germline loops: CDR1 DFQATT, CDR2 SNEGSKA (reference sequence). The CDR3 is CSARDPQGGTIQYF. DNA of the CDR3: TGCAGTGCTAGAGACCCCCAGGGTGGTACCATTCAGTACTTC.

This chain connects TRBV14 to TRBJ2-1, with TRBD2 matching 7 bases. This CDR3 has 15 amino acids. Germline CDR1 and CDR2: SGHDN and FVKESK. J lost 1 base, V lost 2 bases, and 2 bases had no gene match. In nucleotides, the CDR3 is TGTGCCAGCAGCCAACGGGGGGTATCCTACAATGAGCAGTTCTTC. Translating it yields CASSQRGVSYNEQFF.

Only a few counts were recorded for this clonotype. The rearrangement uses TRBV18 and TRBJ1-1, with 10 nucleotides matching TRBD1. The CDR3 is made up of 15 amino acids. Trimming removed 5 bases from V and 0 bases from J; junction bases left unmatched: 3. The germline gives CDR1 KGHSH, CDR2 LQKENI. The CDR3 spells CASSGDRGLNTEAFF. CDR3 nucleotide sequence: TGTGCCAGCTCAGGGGACAGGGGACTGAACACTGAAGCTTTCTTT.

The CDR3 DNA is TGTGCCAGCAGGTCCAGGGGAGACGCCGCCTACGAGCAGTACTTC. This codes for CASRSRGDAAYEQYF. The rearrangement links TRBV6-6 to TRBJ2-7; a weak D match, TRBD1 (6 bases). This CDR3 is built from 15 residues. Germline V gene sequence: CDR1 MNHNY, CDR2 SVGAGI (reference sequence). Trimming pared 6 bases from V and 2 bases from J, leaving 17 bases between.

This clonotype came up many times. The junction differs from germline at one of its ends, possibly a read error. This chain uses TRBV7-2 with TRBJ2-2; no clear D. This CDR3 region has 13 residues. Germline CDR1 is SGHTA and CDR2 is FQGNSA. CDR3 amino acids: CASSLEGTGELFF. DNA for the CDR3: TGCGCCAGCAGCTTAGAAGGGACCGGGGAGCTGTTTTTT.

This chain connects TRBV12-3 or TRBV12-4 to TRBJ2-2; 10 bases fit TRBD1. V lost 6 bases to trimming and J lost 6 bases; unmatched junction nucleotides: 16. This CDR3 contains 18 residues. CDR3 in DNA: TGTGCCAGCAGCCCTGGGGTTCCGGGACAGGGGTCCTCCGGGGAGCTGTTTTTT. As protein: CASSPGVPGQGSSGELFF.

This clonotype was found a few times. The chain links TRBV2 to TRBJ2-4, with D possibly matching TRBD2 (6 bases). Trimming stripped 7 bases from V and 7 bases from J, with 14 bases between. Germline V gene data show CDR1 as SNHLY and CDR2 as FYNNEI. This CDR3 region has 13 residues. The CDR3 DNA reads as TGTGCCAGCACAAGAAATGGGGGGAACATTCAGTACTTC. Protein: CASTRNGGNIQYF.

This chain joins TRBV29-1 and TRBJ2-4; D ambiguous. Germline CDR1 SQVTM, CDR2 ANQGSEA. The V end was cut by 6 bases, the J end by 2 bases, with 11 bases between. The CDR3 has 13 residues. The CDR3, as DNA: TGCAGCGTCATAGTCCTCCCCAAAAACATTCAGTACTTC. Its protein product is CSVIVLPKNIQYF.

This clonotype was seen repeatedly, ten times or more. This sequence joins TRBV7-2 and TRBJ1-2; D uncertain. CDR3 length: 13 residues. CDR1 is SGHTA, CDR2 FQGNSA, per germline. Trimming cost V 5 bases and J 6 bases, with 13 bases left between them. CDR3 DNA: TGTGCCAGCAGCCGATACCCCGGGGATGGCTACACCTTC. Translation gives CASSRYPGDGYTF.

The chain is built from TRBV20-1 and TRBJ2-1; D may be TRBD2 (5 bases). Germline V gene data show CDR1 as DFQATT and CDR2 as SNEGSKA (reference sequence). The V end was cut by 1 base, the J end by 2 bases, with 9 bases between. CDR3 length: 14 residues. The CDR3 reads CSARASGPYNEQFF. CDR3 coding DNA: TGCAGTGCTAGAGCCAGCGGCCCCTACAATGAGCAGTTCTTC.

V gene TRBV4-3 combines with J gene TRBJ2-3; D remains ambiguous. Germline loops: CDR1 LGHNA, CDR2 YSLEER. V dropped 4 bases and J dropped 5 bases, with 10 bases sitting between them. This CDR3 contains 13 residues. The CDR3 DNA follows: TGCGCCAGCAGCCTATCACACCGAGATACGCAGTATTTT. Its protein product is CASSLSHRDTQYF.

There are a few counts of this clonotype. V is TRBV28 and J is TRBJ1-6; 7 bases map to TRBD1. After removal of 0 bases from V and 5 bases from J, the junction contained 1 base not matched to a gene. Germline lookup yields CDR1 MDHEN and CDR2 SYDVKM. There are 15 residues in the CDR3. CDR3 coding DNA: TGTGCCAGCAGTTTATGGGGGACAGATAATTCACCCCTCCACTTT. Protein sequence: CASSLWGTDNSPLHF.